This T cell receptor (beta chain) emerged from a study of shared clonotypes between healthy human individuals (dated by TCRdb to between 2020 and 2021). Background for the entire study: A few men and a couple of women, aged 18 to 49 years, made up the cohort. For each donor, CD4 naive and CD4 memory were each run on three plates, CD8 naive on two plates, and CD8 memory on one plate. To estimate repertoire size and how much clonotype sharing occurs between individuals, the study deeply sequenced the blood TCR repertoires of five healthy adults. To increase sequencing depth and limit assay-specific biases, different laboratories used diverse techniques to prepare libraries and sequence TCR repertoires. Each donor's leukapheresis produced roughly between about 0.9 and 9.5 billion PBMCs. The study at large found these results: Because the study included a small number of donors, the genetic and exposure-history diversity represented was limited. Pairwise subsampling indicated that sequencing depth was expected to affect the degree of clonotype sharing among donors. Sampling was restricted to blood, and TCR repertoires in tissue are likely to differ from TCR repertoires in blood. Incomplete sequencing was indicated by rarefaction of sorted-subset datasets, despite the large sequencing depth. Across a few donors, around 5.4% of naive CD4, around 3.3% of naive CD8, around 2.1% of memory CD4, and approximately 0.4% of memory CD8 clonotypes were shared. Naive subsets generally had larger estimated clonotype richness than memory subsets did. Higher generation probabilities were observed for clonotypes shared by all four sorted-subset donors than for non-shared clonotypes.

Donors were healthy HIV-negative adults with no recently reported acute infections or vaccinations. Every donor was a Caucasian adult living in Nashville, Tennessee, USA. CD4+ T cells were enriched by magnetic negative selection, after which naive cells were positively selected on CD45RA and the negative fraction was taken as the memory subset. Blood was obtained by leukapheresis, after which PBMCs were separated by Ficoll-Histopaque density gradient centrifugation and cryopreserved in liquid nitrogen vapor phase. Purity and quantity of every magnetically sorted T cell population were checked by analytical flow cytometry. From each sorted fraction, genomic DNA was isolated and quantified by UV absorbance on a Nanodrop 2000c. About this clone: It lacks a known antigen. One base away there is no much larger clone; base qualities are not given.

The germline V gene specifies SGHRS as CDR1 and YFSETQ as CDR2. The CDR3 contains 15 residues, cysteine and phenylalanine counted. Of the read, only the CDR3 DNA is kept; its 45 bases are in frame from base 1. From V the trimming removes 4 bases and from J it removes 5 bases, while the gene matches leave 7 bases of the junction unaccounted for. Using the deep immunoSEQ assay, TCR CDR3 regions were amplified from genomic DNA by multiplex PCR. For each cell subset, the extracted genomic DNA was distributed evenly across all wells of several immunoSEQ 96-well plates, and each plate served as one replicate. For sorted subsets, roughly 200 ng of genomic DNA, equivalent to roughly 33,000 T cell genomes, went into each replicate PCR. Purified libraries were quantified with a Qubit 3.0 fluorometer, sized on a Bioanalyzer 2100, and re-quantified with the KAPA Library Quantification kit. A separate single-read 150-cycle Illumina NextSeq 550 flow cell was used to sequence each immunoSEQ 96-well plate. On the study's bioinformatics: The immunoSEQ output contained only junctional sequences without quality scores, so filtering could not match that applied to full-length reads. Sequences were annotated with PyIR, a Python wrapper for IgBLAST v1.9, using IMGT germline references to assign V/J genes and CDR3. Any read was removed if the V/J assignment was weak (E-value above 1e-6), the CDR3 was missing, or the read contained stop codons, out-of-frame junctions, or ambiguous translated residues. V3J clonotypes were defined as sequences sharing the same inferred V gene, J gene, and CDR3 amino acid sequence. To compute the percentage overlap between repertoires, the number of shared unique clonotypes was divided by the size of the smaller repertoire. RTK rarefaction, the Chao1 estimator, and Recon v2.1 estimates of unobserved clonotypes were used to assess repertoire richness. Generation probabilities were computed with OLGA for all TCRbeta clonotypes obtained by the gDNA method from several donors. Imported from immuneACCESS, the table was reduced by TCRdb to in-frame sequences with V and J called. These copies leave out some clones; in studies compared against another copy, an unresolved V gene accounts for under half, and the cause of the remainder is not known. V, J and clone size reflect that table, while D and trimming were determined from the DNA. The sample table records about 1.5 million clones; about 98% of these occur just once. Together, the top ten hold approximately 0.44% of the sample.

The sample consisted of naive CD4+ T cells sorted from blood. This specimen's cell subset or site label, per the study, means: CD45RA+ positively selected. Recombination linked TRBV5-1 to TRBJ1-4, with 8 middle bases fitting TRBD1. The receptor's source is a man younger than 45 in good health. The bases read TGCGCCAGCAGCACGCAACAGGGGGGGAATGAAAAACTGTTTTTT. The resulting protein is CASSTQQGGNEKLFF.